Following are 14 T cell receptor beta chains from one sample sequenced in a study of shared clonotypes between healthy human individuals. Only in-frame clones appear in the TCRdb table, and some are missing; sequencing was by immunoSEQ multiplex PCR. The sample comprises 2 million to 2.5 million clones, 95% of which are singletons, and 0.1% to 0.15% rests with the top ten. The specimen was naive CD4+ T cells sorted from blood. Sample subset: CD45RA+ positively selected. The receptor source for this set is a man aged 18 to 30 in good health.

The V gene is TRBV25-1, the J gene TRBJ2-7, with D unresolved. Looked up from germline, CDR1 is MGHDK and CDR2 is SYGVNS. Between the trimmed V and J ends, which lost 4 bases and 3 bases, there was a span of 7 bases. The CDR3 covers 12 residues. The CDR3 sequence: CASSGLVYEQYF. CDR3 DNA: TGTGCCAGCAGTGGGCTAGTCTACGAGCAGTACTTC.

J is TRBJ1-6 and V is TRBV9; 10 nucleotides agree with TRBD1. There are 15 residues in the CDR3. Unmatched junction bases numbered 2, after V lost 0 bases and J lost 8 bases. The germline gives CDR1 SGDLS, CDR2 YYNGEE. CDR3 in amino acids: CASSVAGTGDSPLHF. The DNA of the CDR3 is TGTGCCAGCAGCGTAGCCGGGACAGGGGATTCACCCCTCCACTTT.

This clone was counted a few times. V and J are TRBV19 and TRBJ2-7; D remains unclear. CDR1 is LNHDA, CDR2 SQIVND, per germline (reference sequence). The CDR3 is 15 residues long. V gave up 3 bases and J gave up 7 bases, with 19 bases separating them. The CDR3 sequence: CASSIPGQTLGEQYF. In DNA form, the CDR3 reads TGTGCCAGTAGTATCCCCGGCCAGACCTTGGGTGAGCAGTACTTC.

The V and J genes are TRBV30 and TRBJ2-2; no reliable D call. The germline V gene has CDR1 GTSNPN and CDR2 SVGIG (reference sequence). CDR3 length: 15 amino acids. With 0 bases removed from V and 0 bases from J, the gap between germline ends came to 8 bases. The DNA of the CDR3 is TGTGCCTGGAGTGTACGGGTAGCGAACACCGGGGAGCTGTTTTTT. Protein: CAWSVRVANTGELFF.

The J gene is TRBJ2-5, the V gene TRBV5-6, with 11 nucleotides matching TRBD2. The CDR3 consists of 17 residues. The germline V gene has CDR1 SGHDT and CDR2 YYEEEE. J was trimmed by 3 bases and V by 1 base; bases with no gene match: 8. In DNA form, the CDR3 reads TGTGCCAGCAGCTTGTTACTAGCGGGGGACCAGAAAGAGACCCAGTACTTC. Its translation is CASSLLLAGDQKETQYF. Supplemented by reference TRBV5-6 and TRBJ2-5, the full variable domain reads DAGVTQSPTHLIKTRGQQVTLRCSPKSGHDTVSWYQQALGQGPQFIFQYYEEEERQRGNFPDRFSGHQFPNYSSELNVNALLLGDSALYLCASSLLLAGDQKETQYFGPGTRLLVL.

This chain joins TRBV21-1 and TRBJ2-7; TRBD1, the table's D call, was not compared with the DNA. TRBV21-1 counts as a pseudogene. The CDR3 is 16 residues long. This chain's CDR3 is CASSKLLDRGINEQYF. The CDR3 DNA follows: TGTGCCAGCAGCAAACTTTTGGACAGGGGAATAAACGAGCAGTACTTC.

The gene calls are TRBV10-3 and TRBJ2-3; 10 bases are a match to TRBD2. Germline CDR1 reads ENHRY; CDR2 reads SYGVKD. After removal of 0 bases from V and 1 base from J, the junction contained 10 bases not matched to a gene. This CDR3 has 19 amino acids. CDR3 DNA sequence: TGTGCCATCAGTGAGTCGCGTGGAAGCCTAGCGGGAGGCACAGATACGCAGTATTTT. It yields the protein CAISESRGSLAGGTDTQYF.

The rearrangement uses TRBV6-5 and TRBJ2-1, with D perhaps matching TRBD2 (7 bases). The CDR3 has 14 residues. V was pared by 5 bases and J by 9 bases, with 17 bases between. Germline-derived CDR1 and CDR2 are MNHEY and SVGAGI. The CDR3 coding sequence is TGTGCCAGCAGTGTCAATGGCGGGGGCGGTGAGCAGTTCTTC. Translated, it gives CASSVNGGGGEQFF.

This chain connects TRBV11-2 to TRBJ1-2; D gene ambiguous. The V gene lost 5 bases and the J gene lost 3 bases, with 10 bases spanning the gap. This CDR3 comprises 13 residues. Germline V gene lookup returns CDR1 SGHAT and CDR2 FQNNGV. The CDR3 DNA is TGTGCCAGCAGCCAACGTAGTCACTATGGCTACACCTTC. It yields the protein CASSQRSHYGYTF.

The V gene is TRBV4-2, the J gene TRBJ1-5; D not resolved. This CDR3 has 12 residues. V was clipped by 0 bases and J by 9 bases, with 6 bases between them. Germline V gene lookup returns CDR1 LGHNA and CDR2 YNFKEQ. CDR3 nucleotide sequence: TGTGCCAGCAGCCAAGAACCAGGGCCCCAGCATTTT. Translation: CASSQEPGPQHF.

The V and J genes are TRBV5-1 and TRBJ2-1; D is unresolved. V lost 3 bases and J 7 bases, leaving 8 bases between the germline ends. The CDR3 has 12 residues. Germline V lookup: CDR1 SGHRS, CDR2 YFSETQ. The CDR3 sequence: CASSSTVNEQFF. The CDR3 coding sequence is TGCGCCAGCAGCTCTACTGTTAATGAGCAGTTCTTC.

This chain links TRBV4-1 with TRBJ2-5; D is uncertain. CDR1 and CDR2 from the germline V gene are MGHRA and YSYEKL. The germline V and J ends were trimmed by 0 bases and 1 base, with 9 bases remaining between them. This CDR3 is 15 amino acids long. The CDR3 DNA follows: TGCGCCAGCAGCCAAGATAGGGCGGCCCAAGAGACCCAGTACTTC. Translating gives CASSQDRAAQETQYF.

This sequence joins TRBV6-1 and TRBJ2-5, with a weak D call TRBD1 (5 bases). In germline, CDR1 is MNHNS, CDR2 SASEGT. The CDR3 is made up of 14 amino acids. With 4 bases removed from V and 0 bases from J, the gap between germline ends came to 9 bases. Here the CDR3 reads CASSAQGYQETQYF. The CDR3 bases are TGTGCCAGCAGTGCCCAGGGATACCAAGAGACCCAGTACTTC.

The V call is TRBV27, the J call TRBJ2-5; D unresolved. The CDR3 runs to 13 residues. V was pared by 2 bases and J by 4 bases, with 8 bases between. Germline loops: CDR1 MNHEY, CDR2 SMNVEV (reference sequence). The CDR3 protein is CASSLGVLETQYF. CDR3 DNA: TGTGCCAGCAGTTTAGGCGTTTTAGAGACCCAGTACTTC.